Listed below are T cell receptor beta chains from one sample, sequenced in a study of T cell responses to AZD1222 COVID-19 vaccine. Measured with immunoSEQ multiplex PCR; TCRdb has only the in-frame clones, and not every one. The sample records about 110,000 clones, about nine tenths being singletons. Sequenced material: peripheral blood, taken on day 0 of AZD1222 vaccination. Receptor source: an adult in good health. Each CDR3 is given with its conserved first and last residue. Fields, in order: J gene, D gene, V gene, CDR3 protein. The D gene is left open where the match is weak.

TRBJ2-5 - TRBV6-1 CASKGYGGEETQYF
TRBJ1-2 - TRBV6-5 CASRFSGAGSYGYTF
TRBJ2-1 - TRBV7-3 CASSQPRRLLQFF
TRBJ1-1 - TRBV29-1 CSANRDLNTEAFF
TRBJ2-3 - TRBV14 CASSQDRGSFTDTQYF
TRBJ2-2 - TRBV18 CASLAPGPNTGELFF
TRBJ1-2 - TRBV19 CASSITDNYGYTF
TRBJ2-7 - TRBV10-3 CAIGEGHKWF
TRBJ1-1 TRBD1 TRBV27 CATRTGGMLNTEAFF
TRBJ1-1 - TRBV4-1 CASSPIDRWTTEAFF
TRBJ1-1 TRBD1 TRBV7-2 CASMGQAGTEAFF
TRBJ2-5 - TRBV30 CAWSWIGETQYF
TRBJ2-2 TRBD2 TRBV7-2 CASSLSGGNTGELFF
TRBJ2-3 TRBD1 TRBV15 CATGKTGETDTQYF
TRBJ2-2 - TRBV18 CASSPDGELFF
TRBJ2-5 TRBD2 TRBV3-1/TRBV3-2 CASSQASGAETQYF
TRBJ2-7 - TRBV6-5 CASSIDRGTYEQYF
TRBJ2-2 - TRBV2 CASSARQGGTGELFF
TRBJ2-7 - TRBV4-3 CASSQAPAGAYEQYF
TRBJ2-3 TRBD2 TRBV3-1/TRBV3-2 CASSPTSGPTDTQYF
TRBJ2-5 - TRBV27 CASSLGRGTQYF
TRBJ2-1 TRBD1 TRBV7-9 CASSPAGGPYNEQFF
TRBJ1-3 TRBD1 TRBV2 CASTTGGPGNTIYF
TRBJ1-1 TRBD1 TRBV5-6 CASRLGQMNTEAFF
TRBJ1-1 TRBD1 TRBV9 CASSENRGQNTEAFF
TRBJ2-7 - TRBV4-3 CASSQDALSYEQYF
TRBJ1-4 - TRBV7-9 CASSHEAGREKLFF
TRBJ2-3 - TRBV3-1/TRBV3-2 CASSPPRTGGTDTQYF
TRBJ2-7 - TRBV9 CASGERPTGEQYF
TRBJ2-2 - TRBV4-2 CASSQESGTGELFF
TRBJ1-2 - TRBV9 CASSDPVEGGLYGYTF
TRBJ1-4 - TRBV28 CASREALGFGEKLFF
TRBJ1-1 - TRBV7-2 CASSRELATAFF